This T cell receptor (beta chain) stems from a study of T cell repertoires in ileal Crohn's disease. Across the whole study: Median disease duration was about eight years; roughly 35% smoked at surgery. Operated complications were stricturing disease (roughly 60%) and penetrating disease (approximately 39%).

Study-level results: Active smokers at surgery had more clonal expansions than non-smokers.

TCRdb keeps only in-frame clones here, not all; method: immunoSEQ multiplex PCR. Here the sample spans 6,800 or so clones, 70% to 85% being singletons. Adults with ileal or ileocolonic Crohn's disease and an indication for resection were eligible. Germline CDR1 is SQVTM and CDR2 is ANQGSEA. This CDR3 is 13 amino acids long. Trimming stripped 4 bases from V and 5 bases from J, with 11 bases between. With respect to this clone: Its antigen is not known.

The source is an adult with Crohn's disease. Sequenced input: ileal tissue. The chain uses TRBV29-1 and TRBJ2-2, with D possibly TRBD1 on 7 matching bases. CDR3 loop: CSVVQGGTGELFF. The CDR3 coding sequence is TGCAGCGTTGTCCAGGGGGGAACCGGGGAGCTGTTTTTT.